This paragraph reports one T cell receptor (beta chain). What it binds is unknown. The data derive from a study of post-analysis software for immune sequencing data. Study observations and caveats: About 5 TRBV segments occurring more often in patients than controls included TRBV5-6, TRBV5-1 and TRBV20-1.

Germline V gene sequence: CDR1 SNHLY, CDR2 FYNNEI. The V segment lost 9 bases and the J segment 1 base; nucleotides outside the gene matches: 6. The CDR3 covers 13 residues. Each TCR beta cDNA library carried unique molecular identifiers. A single record per CDR3 protein comes from TCRdb applying MiXCR to the PCR reads. The table records about 820,000 distinct CDR3 sequences, approximately 57% of them present only once. The sequence was collected from a girl aged 10 to 17 with multiple sclerosis. Sequenced material: blood. The V and J genes are TRBV2 and TRBJ2-7; 7 nucleotides match TRBD1. This CDR3 reads CASTGTASYEQYF. In nucleotides, the CDR3 is TGTGCCAGTACCGGGACAGCGTCCTACGAGCAGTACTTC.